The T cell receptor (beta chain) under discussion was sequenced for a study of blood T cell repertoires in COVID-19. Background on the study: In each case, the material was cDNA or gDNA derived from T cells, B-cell-depleted T cells, or PBMCs.

Germline loops: CDR1 LGHNT, CDR2 FRNRAP. V was shortened by 7 bases and J by 1 base, with 9 bases between the two germline ends. The CDR3 has 13 amino acids. Study processing details: Nucleated cell counts were estimated from reference gene primer amplification. The assay was immunoSEQ multiplex PCR, and TCRdb's table has in-frame clones only and misses some. V and J calls and clone size are given by that table; D and trimming were obtained from the DNA. The repertoire holds more than 150,000 clones, with roughly four fifths as singletons. The receptor's source is a man aged 25-40 years with active or convalescent COVID-19. This chain links TRBV12-5 with TRBJ2-3; unclear D gene. The sample comprised peripheral blood. The CDR3 spells CASARWGTDTQYF. DNA of the CDR3: TGTGCTAGTGCCAGGTGGGGCACAGATACGCAGTATTTT.